The T cell receptor (beta chain) described here comes from a study of blood T cells in healthy people across ages. Researchers report isolating at least 6.5 million PBMCs per sample. PCR was performed a second time for about 7 to 11 cycles using a sample-barcoded 5' primer and a J-beta primer mix. Researchers report that a template-switch adaptor with 12 random nucleotides tagged each cDNA molecule. TCRdb fed the 5' RACE reads into MiXCR, producing one record per CDR3 protein. This table has roughly 900,000 distinct CDR3 sequences, 45% to 50% appearing once. J was trimmed by 9 bases and V by 1 base; bases with no gene match: 6. Per germline, CDR1 LNHNV and CDR2 YYDKDF (reference sequence). This CDR3 contains 16 residues. Points from the study as a whole: Roughly linearly, TCR beta diversity per million T cells fell as age increased. PBMC samples, being unsorted, prevented any conclusive comparison of naive and antigen-experienced cells.

On this clonotype itself: As yet, its antigen is unknown.

What was sequenced was blood. V and J are TRBV15 and TRBJ2-2, with 12 positions matching TRBD2. The source of this sequence is a man aged 25 to 40 in good health. The CDR3 loop is CATSRGLAGALRELFF. The CDR3 nucleotides read TGTGCCACCAGCAGAGGACTAGCGGGGGCACTGAGGGAGCTGTTTTTT.